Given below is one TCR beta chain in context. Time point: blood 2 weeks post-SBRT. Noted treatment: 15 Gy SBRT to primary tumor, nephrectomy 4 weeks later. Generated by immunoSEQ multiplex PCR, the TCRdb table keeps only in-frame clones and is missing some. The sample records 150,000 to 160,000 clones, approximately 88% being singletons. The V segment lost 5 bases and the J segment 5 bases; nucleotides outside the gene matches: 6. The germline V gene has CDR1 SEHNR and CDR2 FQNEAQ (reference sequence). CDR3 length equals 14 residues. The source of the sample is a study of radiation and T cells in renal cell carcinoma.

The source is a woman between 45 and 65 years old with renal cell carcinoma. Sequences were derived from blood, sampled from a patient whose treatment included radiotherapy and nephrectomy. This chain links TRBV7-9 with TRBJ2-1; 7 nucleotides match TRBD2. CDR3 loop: CASSPSGTNNEQFF. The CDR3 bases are TGTGCCAGCAGCCCGAGCGGGACTAACAATGAGCAGTTCTTC.